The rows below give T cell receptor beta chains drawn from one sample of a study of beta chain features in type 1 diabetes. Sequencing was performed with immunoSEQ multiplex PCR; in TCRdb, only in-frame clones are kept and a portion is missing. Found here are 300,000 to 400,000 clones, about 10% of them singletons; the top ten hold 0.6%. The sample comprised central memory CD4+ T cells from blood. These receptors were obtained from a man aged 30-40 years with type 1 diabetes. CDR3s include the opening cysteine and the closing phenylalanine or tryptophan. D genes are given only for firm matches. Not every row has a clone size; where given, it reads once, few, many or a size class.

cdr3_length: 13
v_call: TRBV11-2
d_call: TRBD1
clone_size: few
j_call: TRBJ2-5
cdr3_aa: CASAIQGVGTQYF
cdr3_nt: TGTGCCAGCGCAATTCAGGGGGTCGGGACCCAGTACTTC

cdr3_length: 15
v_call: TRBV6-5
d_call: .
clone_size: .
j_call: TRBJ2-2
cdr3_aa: CAISRGAGNTGELFF
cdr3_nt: TGTGCCATCTCCAGGGGGGCAGGGAACACCGGGGAGCTGTTTTTT

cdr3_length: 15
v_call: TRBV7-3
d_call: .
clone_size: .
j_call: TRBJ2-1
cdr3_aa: CASSLGTVSYNEQFF
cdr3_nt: TGTGCCAGCAGCTTGGGAACCGTCTCCTACAATGAGCAGTTCTTC

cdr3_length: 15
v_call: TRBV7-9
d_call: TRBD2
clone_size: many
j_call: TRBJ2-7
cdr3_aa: CASSLSREGLYEQYF
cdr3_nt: TGTGCCAGCAGCTTAAGCCGGGAGGGCCTCTACGAGCAGTACTTC

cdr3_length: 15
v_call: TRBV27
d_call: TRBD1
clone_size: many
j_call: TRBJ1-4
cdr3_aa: CASSDWDRAGEKLFF
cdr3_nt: TGTGCCAGCAGCGACTGGGACAGGGCTGGTGAAAAACTGTTTTTT

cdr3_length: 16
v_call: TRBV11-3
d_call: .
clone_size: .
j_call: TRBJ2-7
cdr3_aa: CASSSWRDKWVHEQYF
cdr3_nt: TGTGCCAGCAGTTCATGGCGGGACAAGTGGGTCCACGAGCAGTACTTC

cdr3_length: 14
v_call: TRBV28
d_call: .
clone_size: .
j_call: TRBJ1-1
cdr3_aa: CASSLWQENTEAFF
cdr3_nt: TGTGCCAGCAGTTTATGGCAGGAGAACACTGAAGCTTTCTTT

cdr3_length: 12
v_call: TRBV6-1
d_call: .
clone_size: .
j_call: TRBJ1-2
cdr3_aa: CASSESGVGYTF
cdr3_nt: TGTGCCAGCAGTGAATCAGGGGTCGGCTACACCTTC

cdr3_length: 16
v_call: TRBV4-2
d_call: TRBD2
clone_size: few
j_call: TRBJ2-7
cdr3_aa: CASSQRAGTSGYEQYF
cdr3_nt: TGTGCCAGCAGCCAACGGGCCGGGACTAGCGGGTACGAGCAGTACTTC

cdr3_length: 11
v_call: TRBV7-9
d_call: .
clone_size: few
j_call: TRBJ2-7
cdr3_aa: CASSQGGDRYF
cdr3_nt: TGTGCCAGCAGCCAGGGGGGGGACAGGTACTTC

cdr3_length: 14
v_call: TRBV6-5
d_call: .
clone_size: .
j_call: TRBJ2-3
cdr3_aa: CASSVGLSTDTQYF
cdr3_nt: TGTGCCAGCAGTGTCGGCCTAAGCACAGATACGCAGTATTTT

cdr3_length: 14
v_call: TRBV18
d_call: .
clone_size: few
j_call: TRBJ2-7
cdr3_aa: CASSDRTDSYEQYF
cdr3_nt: TGTGCCAGCTCAGATCGGACCGATTCCTACGAGCAGTACTTC

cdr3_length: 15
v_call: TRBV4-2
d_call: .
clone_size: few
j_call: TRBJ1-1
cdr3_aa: CASSQDEAGNTEAFF
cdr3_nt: TGTGCCAGCAGCCAAGATGAGGCGGGGAACACTGAAGCTTTCTTT

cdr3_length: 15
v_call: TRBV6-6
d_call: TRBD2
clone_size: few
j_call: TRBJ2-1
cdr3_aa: CAISRGTSGYNEQFF
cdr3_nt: TGTGCCATCTCTCGAGGGACTAGCGGCTACAATGAGCAGTTCTTC

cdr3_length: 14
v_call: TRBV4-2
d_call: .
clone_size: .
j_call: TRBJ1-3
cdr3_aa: CASSQDSSGNTIYF
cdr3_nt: TGTGCCAGCAGCCAAGACAGCTCTGGAAACACCATATATTTT

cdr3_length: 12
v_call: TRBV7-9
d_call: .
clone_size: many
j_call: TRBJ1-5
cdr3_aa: CASRRGEQPQHF
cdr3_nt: TGTGCCAGCAGGCGAGGGGAACAGCCCCAGCATTTT

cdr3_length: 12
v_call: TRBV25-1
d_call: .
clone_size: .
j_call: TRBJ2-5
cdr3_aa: CTSSREGKTQYF
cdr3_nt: TGTACCAGTTCGCGGGAAGGGAAGACCCAGTACTTC

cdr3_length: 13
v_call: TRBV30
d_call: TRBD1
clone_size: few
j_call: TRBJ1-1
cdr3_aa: CAWSKTGGTEAFF
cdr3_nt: TGTGCCTGGAGCAAAACAGGGGGCACTGAAGCTTTCTTT

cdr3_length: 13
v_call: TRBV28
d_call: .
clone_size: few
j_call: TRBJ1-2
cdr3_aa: CASSFGGNYGYTF
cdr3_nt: TGTGCCAGCAGTTTTGGGGGTAACTATGGCTACACCTTC

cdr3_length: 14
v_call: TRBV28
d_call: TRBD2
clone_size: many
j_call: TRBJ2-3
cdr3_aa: CASRKRGSADTQYF
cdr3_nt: TGTGCCAGCAGGAAGCGGGGTTCGGCAGATACGCAGTATTTT

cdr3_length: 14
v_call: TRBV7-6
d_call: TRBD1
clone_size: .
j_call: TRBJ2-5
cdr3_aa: CASSLGTGVETQYF
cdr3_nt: TGTGCCAGCAGCTTAGGGACAGGGGTGGAGACCCAGTACTTC

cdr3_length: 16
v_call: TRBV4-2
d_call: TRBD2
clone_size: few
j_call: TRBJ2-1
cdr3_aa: CASSGKAGVGDNEQFF
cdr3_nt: TGTGCCAGCAGCGGGAAAGCGGGAGTCGGCGACAATGAGCAGTTCTTC

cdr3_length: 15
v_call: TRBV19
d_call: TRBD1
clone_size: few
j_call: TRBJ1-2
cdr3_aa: CASTPAGQGSYGYTF
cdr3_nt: TGTGCCAGTACCCCAGCCGGACAGGGCAGCTATGGCTACACCTTC

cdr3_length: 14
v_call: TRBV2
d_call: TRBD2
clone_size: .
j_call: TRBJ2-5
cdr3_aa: CASSEWLAEETQYF
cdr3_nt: TGTGCCAGCAGTGAGTGGCTAGCGGAAGAGACCCAGTACTTC

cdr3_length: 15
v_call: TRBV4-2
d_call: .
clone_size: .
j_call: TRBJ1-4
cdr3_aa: CASSQDGGADEKLFF
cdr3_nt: TGTGCCAGCAGCCAAGACGGAGGGGCGGATGAAAAACTGTTTTTT

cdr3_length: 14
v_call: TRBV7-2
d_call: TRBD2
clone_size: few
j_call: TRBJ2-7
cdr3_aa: CASSLVPGGYEQYF
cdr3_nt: TGTGCCAGCAGCTTAGTCCCGGGGGGGTACGAGCAGTACTTC

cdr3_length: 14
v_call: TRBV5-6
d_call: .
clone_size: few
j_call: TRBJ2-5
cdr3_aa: CASSLEWYQETQYF
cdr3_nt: TGTGCCAGCAGCTTAGAATGGTACCAAGAGACCCAGTACTTC

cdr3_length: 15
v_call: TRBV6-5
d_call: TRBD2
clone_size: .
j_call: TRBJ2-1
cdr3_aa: CAIRPAGGRDNEQFF
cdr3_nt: TGTGCCATCAGGCCAGCTGGCGGGAGGGACAATGAGCAGTTCTTC

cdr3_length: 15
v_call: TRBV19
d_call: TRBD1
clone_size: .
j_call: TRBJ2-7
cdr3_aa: CASRLAGTDSYEQYF
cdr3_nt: TGTGCCAGTCGCCTAGCAGGGACAGATTCCTACGAGCAGTACTTC

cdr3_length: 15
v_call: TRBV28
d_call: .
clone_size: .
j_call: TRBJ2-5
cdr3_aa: CASSFPSPGAETQYF
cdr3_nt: TGTGCCAGCAGTTTCCCCTCGCCCGGGGCGGAGACCCAGTACTTC

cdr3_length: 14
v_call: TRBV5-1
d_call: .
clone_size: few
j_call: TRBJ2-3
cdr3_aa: CASSLDGNTDTQYF
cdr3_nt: TGCGCCAGCAGCTTGGACGGGAACACAGATACGCAGTATTTT

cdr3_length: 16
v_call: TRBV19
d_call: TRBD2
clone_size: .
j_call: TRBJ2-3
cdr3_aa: CASSTWTSGRADTQYF
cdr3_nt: TGTGCCAGTAGTACCTGGACTAGCGGGAGGGCAGATACGCAGTATTTT

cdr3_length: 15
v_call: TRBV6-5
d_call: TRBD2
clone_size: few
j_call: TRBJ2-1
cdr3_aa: CASSSSAGGRSWLFF
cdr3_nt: TGTGCCAGCAGTTCCTCAGCGGGAGGGCGGTCCTGGTTGTTCTTC

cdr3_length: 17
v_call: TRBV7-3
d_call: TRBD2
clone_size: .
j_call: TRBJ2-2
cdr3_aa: CASSHGLAGVGYGELFF
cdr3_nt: TGTGCCAGCAGCCACGGACTAGCGGGAGTTGGGTACGGGGAGCTGTTTTTT

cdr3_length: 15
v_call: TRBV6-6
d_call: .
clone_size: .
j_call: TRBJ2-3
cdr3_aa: CASSYGGEATDTQYF
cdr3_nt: TGTGCCAGCAGTTACGGGGGAGAAGCCACAGATACGCAGTATTTT

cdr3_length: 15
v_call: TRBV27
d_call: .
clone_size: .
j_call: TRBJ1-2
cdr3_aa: CASSLVAWGGHGYTF
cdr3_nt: TGTGCCAGCAGTCTCGTTGCCTGGGGTGGCCATGGCTACACCTTC

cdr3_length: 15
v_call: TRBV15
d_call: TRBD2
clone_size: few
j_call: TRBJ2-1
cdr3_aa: CATSRVTSGTNEQFF
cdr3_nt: TGTGCCACCAGCAGAGTTACTAGCGGGACCAATGAGCAGTTCTTC

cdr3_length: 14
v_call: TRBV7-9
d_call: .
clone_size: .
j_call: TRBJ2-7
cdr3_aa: CAGRRLGLTPEQYF
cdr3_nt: TGTGCCGGTAGGAGGTTGGGCCTTACTCCCGAGCAGTACTTC

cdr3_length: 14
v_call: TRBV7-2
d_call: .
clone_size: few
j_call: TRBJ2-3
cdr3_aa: CASSLDRVGDTQYF
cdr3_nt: TGTGCCAGCAGCTTAGACAGGGTTGGGGATACGCAGTATTTT

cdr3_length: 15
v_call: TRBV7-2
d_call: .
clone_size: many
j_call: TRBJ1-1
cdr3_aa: CASSLGAGWNTEAFF
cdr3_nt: TGTGCCAGCAGCTTAGGTGCAGGGTGGAACACTGAAGCTTTCTTT

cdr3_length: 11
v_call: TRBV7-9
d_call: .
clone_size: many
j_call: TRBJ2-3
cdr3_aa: CASSLTDTQYF
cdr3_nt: TGTGCCAGCAGCTTAACAGATACGCAGTATTTT

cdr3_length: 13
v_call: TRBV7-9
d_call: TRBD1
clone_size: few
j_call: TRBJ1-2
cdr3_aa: CASSFAQGNGYTF
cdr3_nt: TGTGCCAGCAGCTTTGCACAGGGGAACGGCTACACCTTC

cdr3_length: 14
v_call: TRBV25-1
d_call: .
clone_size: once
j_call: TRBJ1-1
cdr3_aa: CASSEIGTNTEAFF
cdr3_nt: TGTGCCAGCAGTGAAATCGGGACGAACACTGAAGCTTTCTTT

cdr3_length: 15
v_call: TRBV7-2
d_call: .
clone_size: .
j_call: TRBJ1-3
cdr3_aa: CASSRYRDTGNTIYF
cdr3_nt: TGTGCCAGCAGCCGGTACAGGGACACCGGAAACACCATATATTTT

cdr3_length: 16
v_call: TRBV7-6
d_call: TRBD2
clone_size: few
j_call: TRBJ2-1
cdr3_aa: CASSLESSGGSNEQFF
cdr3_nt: TGTGCCAGCAGCTTAGAGAGCTCGGGCGGGAGTAATGAGCAGTTCTTC

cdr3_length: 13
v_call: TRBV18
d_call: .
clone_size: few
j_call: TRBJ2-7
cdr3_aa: CASSPDSLGEQYF
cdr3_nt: TGTGCCAGCTCACCGGACAGTCTCGGCGAGCAGTACTTC

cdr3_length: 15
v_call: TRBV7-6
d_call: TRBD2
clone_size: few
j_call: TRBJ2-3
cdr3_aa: CASSSTSGIRDTQYF
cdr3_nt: TGTGCCAGCAGCAGCACTAGCGGGATCAGAGATACGCAGTATTTT

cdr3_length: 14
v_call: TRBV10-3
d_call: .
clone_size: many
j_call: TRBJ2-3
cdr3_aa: CAINAGPTADTQYF
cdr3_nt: TGTGCCATCAACGCGGGACCGACGGCAGATACGCAGTATTTT

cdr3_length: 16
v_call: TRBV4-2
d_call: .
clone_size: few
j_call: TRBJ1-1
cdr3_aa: CASSQVASGRPPEAFF
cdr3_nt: TGTGCCAGCAGCCAAGTAGCTTCGGGGCGTCCCCCTGAAGCTTTCTTT